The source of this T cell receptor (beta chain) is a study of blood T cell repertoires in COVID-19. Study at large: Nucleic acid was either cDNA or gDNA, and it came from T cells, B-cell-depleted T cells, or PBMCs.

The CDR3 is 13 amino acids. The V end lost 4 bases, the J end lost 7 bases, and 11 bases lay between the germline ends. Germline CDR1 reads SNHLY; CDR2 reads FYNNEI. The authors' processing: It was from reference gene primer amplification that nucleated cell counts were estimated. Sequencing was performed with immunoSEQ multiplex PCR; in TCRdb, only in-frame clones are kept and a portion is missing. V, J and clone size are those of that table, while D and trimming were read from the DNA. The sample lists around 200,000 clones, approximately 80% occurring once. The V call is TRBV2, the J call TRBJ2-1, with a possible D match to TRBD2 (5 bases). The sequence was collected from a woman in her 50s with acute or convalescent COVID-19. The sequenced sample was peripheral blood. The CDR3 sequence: CASSVIPGNEQFF. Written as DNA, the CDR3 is TGTGCCAGCAGTGTGATTCCGGGGAATGAGCAGTTCTTC. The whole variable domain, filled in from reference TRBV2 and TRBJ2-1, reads EPEVTQTPSHQVTQMGQEVILRCVPISNHLYFYWYRQILGQKVEFLVSFYNNEISEKSEIFDDQFSVERPDGSNFTLKIRSTKLEDSAMYFCASSVIPGNEQFFGPGTRLTVL.